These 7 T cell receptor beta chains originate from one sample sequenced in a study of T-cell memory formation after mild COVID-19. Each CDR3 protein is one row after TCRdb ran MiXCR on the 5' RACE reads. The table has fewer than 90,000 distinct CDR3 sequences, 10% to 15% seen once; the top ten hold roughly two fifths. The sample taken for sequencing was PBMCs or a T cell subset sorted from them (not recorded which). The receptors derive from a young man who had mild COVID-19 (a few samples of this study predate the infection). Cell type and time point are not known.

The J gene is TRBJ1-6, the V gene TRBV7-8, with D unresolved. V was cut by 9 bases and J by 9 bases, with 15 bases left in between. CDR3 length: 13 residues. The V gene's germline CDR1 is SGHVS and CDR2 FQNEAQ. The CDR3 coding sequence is TGTGCCAGAGCCGTGACCAGGACTTCACCCCTCCACTTT. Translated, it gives CARAVTRTSPLHF.

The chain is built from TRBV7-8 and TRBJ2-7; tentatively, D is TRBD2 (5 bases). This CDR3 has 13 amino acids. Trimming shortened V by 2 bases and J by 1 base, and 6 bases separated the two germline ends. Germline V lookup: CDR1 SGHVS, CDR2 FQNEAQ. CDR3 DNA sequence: TGTGCCAGCAGCTTACCGGGGTCCTACGAGCAGTACGTC. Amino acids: CASSLPGSYEQYV.

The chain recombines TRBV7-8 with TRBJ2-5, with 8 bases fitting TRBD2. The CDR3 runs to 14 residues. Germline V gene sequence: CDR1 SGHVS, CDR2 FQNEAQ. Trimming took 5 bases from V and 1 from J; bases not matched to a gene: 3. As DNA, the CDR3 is TGTGCCAGCAGCCCTGGGACTAGCCAAGAGACCCAGTACTTC. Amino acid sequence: CASSPGTSQETQYF.

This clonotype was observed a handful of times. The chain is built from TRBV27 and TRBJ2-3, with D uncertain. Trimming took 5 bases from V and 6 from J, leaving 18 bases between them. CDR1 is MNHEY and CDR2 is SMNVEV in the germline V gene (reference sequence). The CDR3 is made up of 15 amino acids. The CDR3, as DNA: TGTGCCAGCAGTGTCCTGGGCCTAGACGGGGATACGCAGTATTTT. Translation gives CASSVLGLDGDTQYF.

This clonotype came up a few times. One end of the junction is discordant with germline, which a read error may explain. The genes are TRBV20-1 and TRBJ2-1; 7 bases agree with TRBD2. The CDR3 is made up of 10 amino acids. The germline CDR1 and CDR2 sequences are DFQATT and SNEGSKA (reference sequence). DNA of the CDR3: TGTGGGACTACTGGCAATGAGCAGTTCTTC. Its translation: CGTTGNEQFF.

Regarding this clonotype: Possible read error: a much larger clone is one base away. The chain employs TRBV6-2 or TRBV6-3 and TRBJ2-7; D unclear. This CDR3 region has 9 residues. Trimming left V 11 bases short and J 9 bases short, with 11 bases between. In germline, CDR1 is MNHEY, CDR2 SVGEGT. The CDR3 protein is CACTPTQYV. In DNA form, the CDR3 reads TGTGCCTGCACGCCGACGCAGTACGTC.

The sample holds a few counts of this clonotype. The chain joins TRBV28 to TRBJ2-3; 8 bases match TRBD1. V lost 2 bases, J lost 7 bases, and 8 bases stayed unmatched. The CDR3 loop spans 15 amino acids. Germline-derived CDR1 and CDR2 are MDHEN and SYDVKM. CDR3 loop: CASSLAGGFPNTQYF. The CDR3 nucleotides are TGTGCCAGCAGTTTAGCAGGGGGCTTTCCAAATACGCAGTATTTT.